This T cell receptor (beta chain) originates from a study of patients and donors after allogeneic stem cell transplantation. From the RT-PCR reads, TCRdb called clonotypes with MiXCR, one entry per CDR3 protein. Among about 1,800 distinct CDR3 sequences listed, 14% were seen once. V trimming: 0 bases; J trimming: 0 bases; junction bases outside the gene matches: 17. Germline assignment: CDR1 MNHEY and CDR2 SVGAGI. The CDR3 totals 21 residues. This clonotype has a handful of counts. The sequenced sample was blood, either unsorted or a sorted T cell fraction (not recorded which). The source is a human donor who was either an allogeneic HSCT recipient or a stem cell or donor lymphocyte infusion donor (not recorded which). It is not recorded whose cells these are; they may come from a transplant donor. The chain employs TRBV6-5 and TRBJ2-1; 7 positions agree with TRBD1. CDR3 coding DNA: TGTGCCAGCAGTTACTCAGGGGGACCCGGGACAGCGAAATCCTCCTACAATGAGCAGTTCTTC. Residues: CASSYSGGPGTAKSSYNEQFF.